The entry below describes one T cell receptor (beta chain). Seattle's cohort entered during active infection and was followed longitudinally. The data derive from a study of blood T cell repertoires in COVID-19. Study-wide context: Samples representing acute and convalescent COVID-19 were sourced from the United States, Italy and Spain.

V lost 6 bases and J lost 6, with 12 bases in between. The CDR3 has 12 residues. Germline assignment: CDR1 MNHEY and CDR2 SVGAGI. TCRdb keeps only in-frame clones here, not all; method: immunoSEQ multiplex PCR. The repertoire holds around 260,000 clones, with around nine tenths as singletons. This clonotype was obtained from an older woman with COVID-19, enrolled during active disease. The sample comprised peripheral blood. This chain uses TRBV6-5 with TRBJ2-7; tentative D call: TRBD2 (5 bases). The CDR3 sequence is CASRRGLGEQYF. The CDR3 nucleotides are TGTGCCAGCAGGAGAGGACTTGGCGAGCAGTACTTC.